The source of this TCR beta chain is a study of CD8 T cells in ankylosing spondylitis. Study-wide findings and caveats: There were earlier reports of some motif variants in reactive arthritis synovial fluid and blood. Seemingly characteristic of ankylosing spondylitis blood was a TCR beta motif consisting of about 8 highly homologous variants.

With respect to this clonotype: What it recognizes is unknown.

Generation of TCR beta libraries employed quantitative 5'-RACE incorporating molecular barcodes. From the 5' RACE reads, TCRdb called clonotypes with MiXCR, one entry per CDR3 protein. The sample consists of 250,000 to 300,000 distinct CDR3 sequences, about a sixth of them appearing once. The CDR3 length is 18 residues. The germline V and J ends were trimmed by 0 bases and 2 bases, with 16 bases remaining between them. The germline gives CDR1 ENHRY, CDR2 SYGVKD. The sequenced sample was blood, either unsorted or a sorted T cell fraction (not recorded which). This clonotype was sampled from a male donor with ankylosing spondylitis or in good health (not recorded which). The chain employs TRBV10-3 and TRBJ2-2, with D unclear. The CDR3 is CAISESKLLIANTGELFF. The DNA for the CDR3 is TGTGCCATCAGTGAGTCGAAGCTGCTTATCGCAAACACCGGGGAGCTGTTTTTT.